The 8 T cell receptor beta chains below come from one sample, sequenced in a study of blood T cells in healthy people across ages. Alongside a J-beta primer mix, a sample-barcoded 5' primer served in a second PCR lasting about 7 to 11 cycles. TCRdb ran MiXCR on the 5' RACE reads and lists one entry per CDR3 protein. The sample carries about 1,000,000 distinct CDR3 sequences, 40% to 55% recorded once. The sequenced material came from blood. These TCRs come from a woman aged 55-70 years in good health.

J is TRBJ2-1 and V is TRBV7-9; the match to TRBD2 covers 8 bases. Germline V gene sequence: CDR1 SEHNR, CDR2 FQNEAQ (reference sequence). The V gene end was trimmed by 5 bases and the J gene end by 2 bases; junction bases not matched to a gene: 5. The CDR3 consists of 15 residues. CDR3 sequence reads: CASSEVSGAYNEQFF. The CDR3 nucleotides read TGTGCCAGCAGCGAAGTTAGCGGGGCCTACAATGAGCAGTTCTTC.

The chain employs TRBV7-2 and TRBJ2-5; D is tentatively TRBD1 or TRBD2 (6 bases each). V lost 3 bases, J lost 4 bases, and 18 bases lay in between. Germline loops: CDR1 SGHTA, CDR2 FQGNSA. The CDR3 is made up of 16 amino acids. DNA of the CDR3: TGTGCCAGCAGCTTTGCTCAGGGGACGGGAGTAGAGACCCAGTACTTC. Protein product: CASSFAQGTGVETQYF.

The rearrangement joins TRBV12-5 to TRBJ2-1, with D possibly being TRBD1 (6 bases). The V gene's germline CDR1 is LGHNT and CDR2 FRNRAP. V was pared by 7 bases and J by 2 bases, with 12 bases between. The CDR3 length is 14 residues. CDR3 in DNA: TGTGCTAGTGACAAAAAGGGGGCCTACAATGAGCAGTTCTTC. Its translation: CASDKKGAYNEQFF.

At least ten counts were recorded for this clonotype. The chain is built from TRBV12-3 or TRBV12-4 and TRBJ2-7, with a tentative D call TRBD2 (5 bases). Deletions cut 3 bases from V and 0 bases from J, with 9 bases between. CDR3 size: 14 residues. The chain's CDR3 is CASSFRGGSYEQYF. The DNA of the CDR3 is TGTGCCAGCAGTTTTCGAGGAGGCTCCTACGAGCAGTACTTC.

This clonotype has just a few counts. The chain recombines TRBV29-1 with TRBJ2-3; the D gene is possibly TRBD1 (8 bases). V was clipped by 6 bases and J by 4 bases, with 17 bases between them. The CDR3 has 14 residues. In germline, CDR1 is SQVTM, CDR2 ANQGSEA. The CDR3 DNA sequence: TGCAGCGTCGAACCACAGGGGGGGCCAGATACGCAGTATTTT. It yields the protein CSVEPQGGPDTQYF.

This clonotype turned up a few times. The V gene is TRBV6-5, the J gene TRBJ2-7; 9 bases map to TRBD2. This CDR3 comprises 14 residues. Germline V lookup: CDR1 MNHEY, CDR2 SVGAGI. J was trimmed by 2 bases and V by 7 bases; bases with no gene match: 6. The CDR3 loop is CASNIAGAPYEQYF. The CDR3 DNA reads as TGTGCCAGCAATATAGCGGGAGCACCCTACGAGCAGTACTTC.

The chain recombines TRBV20-1 with TRBJ1-1; D gene uncertain. This CDR3 spans 10 amino acids. V shed 6 bases and J shed 8 bases, with 10 bases lying between them. Germline assignment: CDR1 DFQATT and CDR2 SNEGSKA (reference sequence). DNA for the CDR3: TGCAGTGCAGTCCGTGGGGAAGCTTTCTTT. It translates to CSAVRGEAFF.

The V call is TRBV4-2, the J call TRBJ1-2; 8 bases are a match to TRBD1. Unmatched junction bases numbered 9, after V lost 2 bases and J lost 4 bases. The V gene's germline CDR1 is LGHNA and CDR2 YNFKEQ. CDR3 size: 16 residues. The CDR3 protein is CASSQYSSGQGYGYTF. CDR3 DNA: TGTGCCAGCAGCCAATATTCAAGCGGACAGGGCTATGGCTACACCTTC.